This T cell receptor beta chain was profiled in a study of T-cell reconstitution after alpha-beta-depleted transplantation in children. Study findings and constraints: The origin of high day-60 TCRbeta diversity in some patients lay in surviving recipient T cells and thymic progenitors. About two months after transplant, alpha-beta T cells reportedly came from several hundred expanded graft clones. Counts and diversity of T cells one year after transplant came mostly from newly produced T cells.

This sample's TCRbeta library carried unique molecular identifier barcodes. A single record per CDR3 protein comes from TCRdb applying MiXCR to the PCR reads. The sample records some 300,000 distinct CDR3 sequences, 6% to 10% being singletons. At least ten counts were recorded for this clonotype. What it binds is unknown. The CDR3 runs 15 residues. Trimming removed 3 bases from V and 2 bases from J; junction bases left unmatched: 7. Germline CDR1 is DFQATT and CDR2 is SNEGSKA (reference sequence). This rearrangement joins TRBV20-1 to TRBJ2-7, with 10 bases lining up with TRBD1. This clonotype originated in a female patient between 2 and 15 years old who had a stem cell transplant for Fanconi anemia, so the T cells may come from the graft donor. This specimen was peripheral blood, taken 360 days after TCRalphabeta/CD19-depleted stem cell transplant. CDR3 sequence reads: CSASRPGTGAYEQYF. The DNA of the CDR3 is TGCAGTGCTAGCCGCCCCGGGACAGGGGCCTACGAGCAGTACTTC.